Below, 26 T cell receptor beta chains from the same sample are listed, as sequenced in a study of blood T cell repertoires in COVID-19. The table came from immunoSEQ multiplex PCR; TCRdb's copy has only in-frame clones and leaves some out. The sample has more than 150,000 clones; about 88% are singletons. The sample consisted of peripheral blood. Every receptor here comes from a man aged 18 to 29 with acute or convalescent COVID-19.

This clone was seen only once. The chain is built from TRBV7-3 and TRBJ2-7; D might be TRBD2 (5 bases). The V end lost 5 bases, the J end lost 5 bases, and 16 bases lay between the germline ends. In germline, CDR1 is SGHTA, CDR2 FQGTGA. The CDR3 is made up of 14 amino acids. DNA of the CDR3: TGTGCCAGCAGCCGCGTACTAGGGTTGGACGAGCAGTACTTC. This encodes CASSRVLGLDEQYF.

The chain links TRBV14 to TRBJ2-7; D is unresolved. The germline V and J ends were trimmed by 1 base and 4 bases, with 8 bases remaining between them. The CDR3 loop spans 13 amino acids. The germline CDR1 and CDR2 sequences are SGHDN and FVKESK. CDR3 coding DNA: TGTGCCAGCAGCCAAGGTGTTCGGTACGAGCAGTACGTC. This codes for CASSQGVRYEQYV.

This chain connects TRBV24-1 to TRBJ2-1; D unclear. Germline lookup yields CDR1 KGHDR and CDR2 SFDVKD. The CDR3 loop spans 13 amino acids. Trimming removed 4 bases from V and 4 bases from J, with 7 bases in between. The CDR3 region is CATSDPVYNEQFF. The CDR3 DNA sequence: TGTGCCACCAGTGACCCGGTTTACAATGAGCAGTTCTTC.

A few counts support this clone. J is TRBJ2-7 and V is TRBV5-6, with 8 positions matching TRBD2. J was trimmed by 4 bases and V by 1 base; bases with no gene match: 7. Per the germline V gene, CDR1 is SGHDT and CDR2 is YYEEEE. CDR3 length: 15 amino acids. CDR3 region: CASSLKRGGRYEQYV. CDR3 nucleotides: TGTGCCAGCAGCTTGAAACGGGGGGGCCGATACGAGCAGTACGTC.

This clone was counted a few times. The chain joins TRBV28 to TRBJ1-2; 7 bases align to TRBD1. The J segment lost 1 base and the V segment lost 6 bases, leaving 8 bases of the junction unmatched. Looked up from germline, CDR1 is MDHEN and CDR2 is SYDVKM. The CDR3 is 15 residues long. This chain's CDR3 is CASSLPTGNNYGYTF. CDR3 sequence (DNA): TGTGCCAGCAGCCTACCGACAGGGAATAACTATGGCTACACCTTC.

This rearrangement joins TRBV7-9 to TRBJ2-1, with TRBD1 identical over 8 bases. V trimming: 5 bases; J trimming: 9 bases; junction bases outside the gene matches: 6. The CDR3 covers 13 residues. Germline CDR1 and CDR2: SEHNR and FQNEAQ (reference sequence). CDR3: CASSPGQGGEQFF. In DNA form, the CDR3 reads TGTGCCAGCAGCCCCGGACAGGGAGGTGAGCAGTTCTTC.

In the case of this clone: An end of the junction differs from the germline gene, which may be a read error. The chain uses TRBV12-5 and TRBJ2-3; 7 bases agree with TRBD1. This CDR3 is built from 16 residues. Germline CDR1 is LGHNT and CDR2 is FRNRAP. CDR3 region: CASGLGQLSGTDTQYF. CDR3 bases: TGTGCTAGTGGATTGGGACAGTTATCTGGTACAGATACGCAGTATTTT.

The chain's CDR3 is CASSEWGTSYEQYF. CDR3 nucleotides: TGTGCCAGCAGTGAATGGGGCACTTCCTACGAGCAGTACTTC. The rearrangement uses TRBV25-1 and TRBJ2-7; the D gene is possibly TRBD1 (5 bases). Germline CDR1 reads MGHDK; CDR2 reads SYGVNS. Trimming pared 1 base from V and 1 base from J, leaving 8 bases between. The CDR3 covers 14 residues.

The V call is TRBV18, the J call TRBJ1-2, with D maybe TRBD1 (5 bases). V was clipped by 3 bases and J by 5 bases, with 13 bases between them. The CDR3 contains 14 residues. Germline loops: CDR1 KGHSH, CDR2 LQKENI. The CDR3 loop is CASSPGSGGYGYTF. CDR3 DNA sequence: TGTGCCAGCTCACCGGGCTCGGGGGGTTATGGCTACACCTTC.

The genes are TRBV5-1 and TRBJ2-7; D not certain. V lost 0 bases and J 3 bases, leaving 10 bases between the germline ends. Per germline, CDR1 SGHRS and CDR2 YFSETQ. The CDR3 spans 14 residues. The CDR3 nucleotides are TGCGCCAGCAGCTTGGGGCAGAACCGCTACGAGCAGTACTTC. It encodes CASSLGQNRYEQYF.

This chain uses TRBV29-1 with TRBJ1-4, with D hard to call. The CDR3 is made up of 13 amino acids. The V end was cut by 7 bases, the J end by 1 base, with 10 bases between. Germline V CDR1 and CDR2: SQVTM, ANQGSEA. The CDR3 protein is CSAQLGTNEKLFF. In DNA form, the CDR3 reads TGCAGCGCCCAGCTAGGAACTAATGAAAAACTGTTTTTT.

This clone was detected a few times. The CDR3 sequence is CASRPGRGGPSYEQYF. The CDR3, as DNA: TGTGCCAGCAGACCGGGTCGGGGGGGGCCATCCTACGAGCAGTACTTC. The chain has TRBV7-2 and TRBJ2-7, with 8 bases that match TRBD2. The germline gives CDR1 SGHTA, CDR2 FQGNSA. V lost 6 bases to trimming and J lost 1 base; unmatched junction nucleotides: 11. This CDR3 contains 16 residues.

The CDR3 DNA sequence: TGTGCCAGCAGCTCGGGACGGAGGGATGATTTCTTT. Amino acids: CASSSGRRDDFF. The chain links TRBV5-6 to TRBJ1-1; maybe TRBD1 (5 bases). Per germline, CDR1 SGHDT and CDR2 YYEEEE. V was pared by 3 bases and J by 13 bases, with 16 bases between. CDR3 length equals 12 residues. The full variable domain, completed using reference TRBV5-6 and TRBJ1-1, is DAGVTQSPTHLIKTRGQQVTLRCSPKSGHDTVSWYQQALGQGPQFIFQYYEEEERQRGNFPDRFSGHQFPNYSSELNVNALLLGDSALYLCASSSGRRDDFFGQGTRLTVV.

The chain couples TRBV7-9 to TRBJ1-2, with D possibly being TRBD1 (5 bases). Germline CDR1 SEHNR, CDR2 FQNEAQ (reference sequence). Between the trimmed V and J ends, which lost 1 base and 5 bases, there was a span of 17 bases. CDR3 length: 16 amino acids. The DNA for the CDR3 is TGTGCCAGCAGCTTAGTTCTGGGGCCCGGGGGGTATGGCTACACCTTC. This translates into CASSLVLGPGGYGYTF.

The CDR3 reads CASSVGTSGGTDTQYF. In DNA, the CDR3 is TGTGCCAGCAGCGTAGGGACTAGCGGGGGAACAGATACGCAGTATTTT. This chain links TRBV9 with TRBJ2-3, with TRBD2 matching over 13 bases. V shed 0 bases, J shed 3 bases, and the junction held 1 base outside the gene matches. The CDR3 consists of 16 residues. CDR1 is SGDLS, CDR2 YYNGEE, per germline.

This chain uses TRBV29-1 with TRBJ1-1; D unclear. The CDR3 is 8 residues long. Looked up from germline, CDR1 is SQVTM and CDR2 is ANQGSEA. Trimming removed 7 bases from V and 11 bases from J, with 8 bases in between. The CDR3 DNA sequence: TGCAGCGCCGGTGGTGCTTTCTTT. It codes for CSAGGAFF.

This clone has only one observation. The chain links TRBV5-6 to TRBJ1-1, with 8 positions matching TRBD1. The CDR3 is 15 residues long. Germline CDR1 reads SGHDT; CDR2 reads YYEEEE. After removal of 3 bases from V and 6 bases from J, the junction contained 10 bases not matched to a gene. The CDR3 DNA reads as TGTGCCAGCAGCTCCTTGGACAGGGCGATTGCTGAAGCTTTCTTT. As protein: CASSSLDRAIAEAFF.

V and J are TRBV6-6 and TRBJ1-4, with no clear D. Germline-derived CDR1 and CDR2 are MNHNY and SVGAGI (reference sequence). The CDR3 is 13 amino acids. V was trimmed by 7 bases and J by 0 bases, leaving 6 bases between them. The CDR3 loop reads CASIDSTNEKLFF. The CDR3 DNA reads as TGTGCCAGCATCGACTCAACTAATGAAAAACTGTTTTTT.

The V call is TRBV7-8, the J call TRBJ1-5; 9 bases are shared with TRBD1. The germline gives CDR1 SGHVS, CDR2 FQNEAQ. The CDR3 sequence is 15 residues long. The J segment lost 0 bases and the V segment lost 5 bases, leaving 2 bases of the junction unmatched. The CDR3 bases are TGTGCCAGCAGCCGGGACAGGGTTAGCAATCAGCCCCAGCATTTT. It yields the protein CASSRDRVSNQPQHF.

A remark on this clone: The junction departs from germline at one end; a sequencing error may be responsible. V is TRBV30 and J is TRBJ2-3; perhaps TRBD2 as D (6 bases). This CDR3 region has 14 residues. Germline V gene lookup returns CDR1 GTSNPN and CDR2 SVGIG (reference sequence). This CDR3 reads CAWSVSGYTNTQYF. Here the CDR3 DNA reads TGTGCCTGGAGTGTAAGCGGGTACACAAATACGCAGTATTTT. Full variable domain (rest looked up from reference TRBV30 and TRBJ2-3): SQTIHQWPATLVQPVGSPLSLECTVEGTSNPNLYWYRQAAGRGLQLLFYSVGIGQISSEVPQNLSASRPQDRQFILSSKKLLLSDSGFYLCAWSVSGYTNTQYFGPGTRLTVL.

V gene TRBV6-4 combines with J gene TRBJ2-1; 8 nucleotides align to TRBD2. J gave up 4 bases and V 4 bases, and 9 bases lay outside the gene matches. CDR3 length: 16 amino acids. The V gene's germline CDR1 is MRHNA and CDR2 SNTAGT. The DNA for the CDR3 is TGTGCCAGCAGTGCCCAAGATAGCGGGGCATACAATGAGCAGTTCTTC. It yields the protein CASSAQDSGAYNEQFF.

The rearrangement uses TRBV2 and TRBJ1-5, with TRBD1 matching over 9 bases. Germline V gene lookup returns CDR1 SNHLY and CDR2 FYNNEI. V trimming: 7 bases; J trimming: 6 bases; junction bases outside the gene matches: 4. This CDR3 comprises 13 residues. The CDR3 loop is CASTTGGRQPQHF. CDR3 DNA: TGTGCCAGCACGACAGGGGGACGTCAGCCCCAGCATTTT.

CDR3: CSADRGHEQFF. CDR3 nucleotides: TGCAGCGCCGACAGGGGCCATGAGCAGTTCTTC. This sequence joins TRBV29-1 and TRBJ2-1, with 8 bases fitting TRBD1. Germline assignment: CDR1 SQVTM and CDR2 ANQGSEA. The J segment lost 8 bases and the V segment lost 7 bases, leaving 4 bases of the junction unmatched. This CDR3 has 11 amino acids.

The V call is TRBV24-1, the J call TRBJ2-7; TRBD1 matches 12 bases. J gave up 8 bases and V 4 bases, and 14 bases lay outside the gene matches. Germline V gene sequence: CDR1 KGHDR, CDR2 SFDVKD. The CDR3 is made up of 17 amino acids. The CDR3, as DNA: TGTGCCACCAGTGACCCCGGGACAGGGGGCGAGGGCGACCAGCAGTACTTC. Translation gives CATSDPGTGGEGDQQYF.

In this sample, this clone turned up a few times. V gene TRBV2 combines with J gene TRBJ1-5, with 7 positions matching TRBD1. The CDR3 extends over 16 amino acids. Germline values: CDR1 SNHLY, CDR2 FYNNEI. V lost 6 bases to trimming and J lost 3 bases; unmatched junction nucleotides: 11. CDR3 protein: CASSGWSTGNNQPQHF. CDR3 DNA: TGTGCCAGCAGCGGCTGGTCGACAGGGAACAATCAGCCCCAGCATTTT.

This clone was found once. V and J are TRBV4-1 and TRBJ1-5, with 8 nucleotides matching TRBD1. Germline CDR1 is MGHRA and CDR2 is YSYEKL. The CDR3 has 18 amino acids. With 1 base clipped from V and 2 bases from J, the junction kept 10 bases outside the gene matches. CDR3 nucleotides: TGCGCCAGCAGCCAAGCCTCCGGACAGGGTCTCGGCAATCAGCCCCAGCATTTT. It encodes CASSQASGQGLGNQPQHF.